A single T cell receptor (beta chain) is shown here with its context. Trimming left V 0 bases short and J 4 bases short, with 12 bases between. Germline V gives CDR1 MNHEY, CDR2 SVGAGI. The CDR3 covers 15 residues. Libraries were prepared by immunoSEQ multiplex PCR; TCRdb keeps only in-frame clonotypes and omits some of them. This repertoire shows around 510,000 clones, approximately 95% found once; its top ten account for 0.064%. The source of the sample is a study of shared clonotypes between healthy human individuals. The gene calls are TRBV6-5 and TRBJ1-1, with D possibly being TRBD1 (5 bases). The TCR sequence derives from a woman aged 25 to 39 in good health. The material sequenced was naive CD4+ T cells sorted from blood. The subset: CD45RA+ positively selected. As DNA, the CDR3 is TGTGCCAGCAGTTACTCGATGCGGGGGGGCACTGAAGCTTTCTTT. It specifies CASSYSMRGGTEAFF.